This TCR beta chain is from a study of T cell responses to AZD1222 COVID-19 vaccine listed by TCRdb under 2021. With regard to the full study: A total of just over 230 trial participants underwent TCR sequencing, of whom 200 to 220 had received two doses of AZD1222 and some 25 had received two doses of the MenACWY control vaccine. Trial participants were enrolled by age into 18-55, 56-69 and 70-plus year subgroups, with roughly 160, 29 and 62 TCR-sequenced participants respectively.

The CDR3 regions of human TCRbeta chains were subjected to immunosequencing. From the authors' description of their analysis: Repertoire TCRs were matched against a reference library of SARS-CoV-2-specific TCRs generated with the MIRA antigen-specificity platform. Breadth was defined as the fraction of unique TCRs that were SARS-CoV-2-associated. Depth was defined as the fraction of total T cells that were SARS-CoV-2-associated. Using the MIRA data, each spike-specific TCR was mapped to the spike region that the TCR reacts to and placed in a CD4 or CD8 class. Log10-transformed breadth and depth values were compared by one-way ANOVA with Sidak's multiple comparisons tests. Sourced from immuneACCESS, this table was stored by TCRdb with only in-frame sequences that have V and J called. A share of the clones is absent; for the studies checked, an unresolved V gene accounts for under half, and the remainder has no known explanation. For V, J and clone size, that table is used; D and trimming come from the DNA. The sample table lists approximately 270,000 clones, almost 95% of them with a count of one. Less than 0.65% of the sample is taken by the ten largest.

General conclusions and limits of the study: The 56-69-year group was small, and its depth increase did not reach significance, likely because of low power. Conclusions about previously exposed vaccinees were limited because only six AZD1222 recipients were SARS-CoV-2 seropositive at baseline. Reportedly, almost half of the unique spike-specific TCRs recognized epitopes lying outside the regions that are mutated in the B.1.351 and B.1.1.7 variants. Because no day 14 peak-response samples were available, repertoires were characterized only after the peak T cell response. The whole spike protein was spanned by vaccine-associated CD4 TCRs, and dominant responses were seen in regions 160-218 and 743-854. Participants were mostly white British and included more females than males, and it was suggested by the authors that clonal diversity may have been underestimated. Spike-specific TCR breadth and depth rose significantly after two AZD1222 doses compared with day 0 and with MenACWY recipients.

About this clone itself: What antigen it recognizes has not been identified. Qualities for individual bases were not recorded, and no much larger clone is one base off.

Counted from cysteine to phenylalanine, this CDR3 has 16 amino acids. Left in the record is the CDR3 DNA by itself, 48 bases read in frame from the first base. Trimming takes 4 bases off V and 5 bases off J; junction bases not matched to a gene: 10. From a lookup of the germline V gene, CDR1 and CDR2 are SGDLS and YYNGEE. In the paper's terms, the time point label means: about 28 days (+/-7) after the second vaccine dose. AZD1222 recipients whose second dose came at about 4 weeks and those whose second dose came at about 12 weeks were combined into one group, since spike-specific TCR depth and breadth did not differ between the two schedules. The vaccinee samples were drawn from two UK trials, COV001 and COV002, one of which was a single-blind randomized controlled phase 2/3 trial testing AZD1222 (ChAdOx1 nCoV-19) in healthy adults. For TCRbeta chain sequencing, PBMC samples were collected from trial participants at day 0 and at day 28 after the second dose.

The sample was peripheral blood, taken 28 days after the second AZD1222 dose. The chain is made from TRBV9 and TRBJ2-2; 8 nucleotides in the junction match TRBD1. The sequence derives from an adult who received the AZD1222 COVID-19 vaccine. The DNA sequence follows: TGTGCCAGCAGCCCCGCATCCAGGGGGCTAACCGGGGAGCTGTTTTTT. It translates to CASSPASRGLTGELFF.